One sample yielded the 10 T cell receptor beta chains listed below, sequenced in a study of human T cells and chemical hapten exposure (dated by TCRdb to about 2021). Libraries were built with RACE. For sequencing, a NextSeq 500 was employed. Clones were called with MiXCR by TCRdb after fastp trimmed the public reads at Q25, and only in-frame beta chains were retained. Duplicate CDR3 protein sequences are folded into a single record with the most common DNA and genes. For this sample the table gives 85,000 to 120,000 distinct CDR3 sequences, of which less than 15% were detected only once. 1.6% of the sample comes from the top ten. This specimen's time point label, per the study, means: pre-sensitization, week 0. In light of the paper, this sample's treatment or condition label describes: therapeutic diphenylcyclopropenone sensitization with weekly scalp DPC. The input for sequencing was whole blood, taken in connection with sensitization to the hapten diphenylcyclopropenone (DPC). The receptors here all came from a woman aged 45 to 65 with alopecia areata. Some clones in this sample may be carry-over from other donors' samples.

This clonotype was recorded a few times. J is TRBJ2-7 and V is TRBV28; 8 positions match TRBD2. The CDR3 covers 17 residues. V lost 2 bases, J lost 5 bases, and 14 bases stayed unmatched. CDR1 is MDHEN, CDR2 SYDVKM, per germline. As DNA, the CDR3 is TGTGCCAGCAGTTTACCCCAGGGAGCGGGGGTATTGGACGAGCAGTACTTC. As protein: CASSLPQGAGVLDEQYF.

This clonotype was seen a handful of times. The chain combines TRBV12-3 or TRBV12-4 with TRBJ1-5; TRBD1 might be the D (5 bases). The CDR3 consists of 13 residues. Trimming shortened V by 3 bases and J by 7 bases, and 10 bases separated the two germline ends. The CDR3 loop reads CASSLGGLQPQHF. The CDR3 DNA follows: TGTGCCAGCAGTTTGGGGGGGTTACAGCCCCAGCATTTT.

This clonotype was detected ten times or more. This chain's CDR3 is CSARRGGREDTQYF. Here the CDR3 DNA reads TGCAGTGCCCGGCGTGGGGGGCGGGAGGATACGCAGTATTTT. V gene TRBV20-1 combines with J gene TRBJ2-3; D perhaps matches TRBD2 (7 bases). Trimming left V 6 bases short and J 6 bases short, with 19 bases between. The CDR3 spans 14 residues. CDR1 and CDR2 from the germline V gene are DFQATT and SNEGSKA (reference sequence).

The chain joins TRBV2 to TRBJ1-5; 7 bases align to TRBD1. The CDR3 runs 13 residues. Trimming at V came to 8 bases and at J to 4 bases, leaving 5 bases not matched to a gene. Germline loops: CDR1 SNHLY, CDR2 FYNNEI. CDR3 DNA sequence: TGTGCCAGCCAGGGGGAACTGAATCAGCCCCAGCATTTT. Translation: CASQGELNQPQHF.

The V and J genes are TRBV12-3 or TRBV12-4 and TRBJ2-2; the D is unclear. The CDR3 covers 13 residues. The germline V and J ends were trimmed by 5 bases and 5 bases, with 9 bases remaining between them. CDR3 sequence (DNA): TGTGCCAGCAGTCCCCCCCCAACCGGGGAGCTGTTTTTT. It yields the protein CASSPPPTGELFF.

This clonotype was recorded many times. The chain employs TRBV2 and TRBJ1-5; D is perhaps TRBD1 (5 bases). The CDR3 totals 13 residues. Germline lookup yields CDR1 SNHLY and CDR2 FYNNEI. The V end was cut by 6 bases, the J end by 4 bases, with 10 bases between. The CDR3 bases are TGTGCCAGCAGCGGGGGAACTAATCAGCCCCAGCATTTT. It encodes CASSGGTNQPQHF. The complete variable domain, with remaining parts taken from reference TRBV2 and TRBJ1-5, reads EPEVTQTPSHQVTQMGQEVILRCVPISNHLYFYWYRQILGQKVEFLVSFYNNEISEKSEIFDDQFSVERPDGSNFTLKIRSTKLEDSAMYFCASSGGTNQPQHFGDGTRLSIL.

This clonotype was observed a handful of times. V gene TRBV5-5 combines with J gene TRBJ2-7, with a weak D call TRBD2 (6 bases). Germline CDR1 is SGHKS and CDR2 is YYEKEE (reference sequence). V was shortened by 3 bases and J by 3 bases, with 16 bases between the two germline ends. The CDR3 length is 15 residues. The CDR3 nucleotides read TGTGCCAGCAGCTGGTCCTGGACTAAACTCTACGAGCAGTACTTC. Residues: CASSWSWTKLYEQYF.

This clonotype was observed a handful of times. This chain connects TRBV27 to TRBJ2-7; D remains unclear. The germline V gene has CDR1 MNHEY and CDR2 SMNVEV (reference sequence). The V gene lost 2 bases and the J gene lost 0 bases, with 11 bases spanning the gap. CDR3 length: 15 amino acids. The chain's CDR3 is CASSLMPAASYEQYF. The CDR3, as DNA: TGTGCCAGCAGTTTAATGCCGGCAGCCTCCTACGAGCAGTACTTC.

This clonotype was picked up a small number of times. The chain employs TRBV21-1 and TRBJ2-5; the table gives TRBD1 as D, unverified against the DNA. TRBV21-1 is given as a pseudogene. The CDR3 extends over 15 amino acids. The CDR3 sequence is CASPLGRTGQETQYF. The CDR3 nucleotides are TGTGCCAGTCCCCTTGGCCGGACAGGGCAAGAGACCCAGTACTTC.

The chain is built from TRBV7-8 and TRBJ2-1, with 13 bases aligning to TRBD2. V shed 5 bases and J 4 bases; nucleotides not matched to a gene: 8. Germline V gene sequence: CDR1 SGHVS, CDR2 FQNEAQ. This CDR3 has 17 amino acids. Here the CDR3 reads CASSRRTSGRGYNEQFF. As DNA, the CDR3 is TGTGCCAGCAGCAGAAGGACTAGCGGGAGAGGGTACAATGAGCAGTTCTTC.